This TCR beta chain was identified in a study of T-cell memory formation after mild COVID-19 (dated by TCRdb to about 2021). With respect to the entire study: TCR sequence clusters from the two donors were found to be largely donor specific. In a couple of donors, T-cell clones that expanded and contracted after mild COVID-19 were tracked by sequencing TCRalpha and TCRbeta repertoires over time. The cohort was made up of two young adult volunteers, one female and one male, who were previously healthy.

About this clonotype: There is no known antigen for this receptor. Base qualities are not provided; no much larger clone lies one nucleotide away.

Ficoll-Paque density gradient centrifugation was used to isolate PBMCs. Overall study results and their limits: Balanced CD4/CD8 phenotypes were observed for clones contracting from day 15 to 85, whereas a bias towards CD4+ was observed for a second wave of clones expanding from day 15 to 37. Only two mild cases were covered in the study, and larger cohorts including severe cases with pre-infection samples were considered necessary. The second-wave clones that peaked on day 37 were not confirmed to be SARS-CoV-2 specific. Some responding clones were found in pre-infection memory, which suggests that pre-existing cross-reactive memory T cells took part in the SARS-CoV-2 response. Contracting CD4+ clones were found mainly in CM and EM memory subsets, while CD8+ clones were enriched in EMRA.

Sequencing was performed on an Illumina NovaSeq 6000. TCRalpha and TCRbeta cDNA libraries were built by 5'RACE with constant-segment primers, adding sample barcodes and unique molecular identifiers. RNA was extracted from every sample with Trizol reagent. Library amplification was performed in two PCR steps, and a second sample barcode and Illumina TruSeq adapters were introduced in the second step. Sequencing of libraries was performed on an Illumina NovaSeq with 2 x 150 bp paired-end reads. In the authors' own workflow: With migec v1.2.7, reads were demultiplexed and then collapsed into UMI-guided consensus sequences. Using mixcr v2.1.11, the UMI consensuses were aligned to TRA and TRB V and J templates and assembled into clonotypes. Expanded or contracted clonotypes were those called significant by both edgeR and NoisET, with noise models trained on biological replicates. For edgeR calls, the thresholds were a false discovery rate-adjusted p below 0.01 and a log2 fold-change of 1. As an exploratory analysis of dynamics, PCA with hierarchical clustering was applied to max-normalized trajectories of the 1000 most abundant clonotypes. Separately sequenced CD4+ and CD8+ repertoires were used to assign the CD4 or CD8 phenotype of responding clones. Through fastp at Q25 and MiXCR, TCRdb rebuilt clones from the public reads, retaining in-frame beta chains. Rows are unified per CDR3 protein, each entry keeping the most common DNA and genes. TCRdb assigned the V and J calls; the authors' analysis was not used. The sample records under 550,000 distinct CDR3 sequences, 18% of which are singletons. 9% to 15% of the sample goes to the ten largest clones.

V has 5 bases trimmed and J has 4 bases trimmed; junction bases matching no gene number 13. The CDR3 runs 17 amino acids, cysteine and phenylalanine included. Of the read, only the CDR3 DNA is kept; its 51 bases are in frame from base 1. The germline V gene (reference sequence) provides CDR1 SEHNR and CDR2 FQNEAQ. The sequence joins TRBV7-9 to TRBJ2-1; 8 bases in the junction line up with TRBD2. Material: PBMCs or a T cell subset sorted from them (not recorded which). The TCR comes from an adult woman who had mild COVID-19 (a few samples of this study predate the infection). The sample titles of this study are shuffled in the database, so cell type and time point are left out; the donor was told from shared clones. The bases are TGTGCCAGCAGCCTCCCTAGACAAGCGGGGGTATACAATGAGCAGTTCTTC. Translated, this gives CASSLPRQAGVYNEQFF.